This T cell receptor (beta chain) was sequenced during a study of T cell responses to AZD1222 COVID-19 vaccine. Study-level points and caveats: Reportedly, close to half of spike-specific TCRs are directed against unmutated variant regions.

Turning to this clone: Its antigen is as yet unknown.

Data came from immunoSEQ multiplex PCR; TCRdb stores just in-frame clones and leaves some out. The sample comprises 150,000 to 180,000 clones, around 90% of which are singletons, and around 2.9% rests with the top ten. The V gene's germline CDR1 is SGHTA and CDR2 FQGNSA. V was clipped by 5 bases and J by 5 bases, with 15 bases between them. This CDR3 contains 14 residues. The sequencing here drew on peripheral blood, taken on day 0 of AZD1222 vaccination. The receptor comes from an adult in good health. This chain joins TRBV7-2 and TRBJ2-5; no firm D call. CDR3 in amino acids: CASSPISSIETQYF. The CDR3 DNA is TGTGCCAGCAGCCCCATTTCGAGCATCGAGACCCAGTACTTC. The full variable domain, in which reference TRBV7-2 and TRBJ2-5 provide the parts outside the CDR3, is GAGVSQSPSNKVTEKGKDVELRCDPISGHTALYWYRQSLGQGLEFLIYFQGNSAPDKSGLPSDRFSAERTGGSVSTLTIQRTQQEDSAVYLCASSPISSIETQYFGPGTRLLVL.